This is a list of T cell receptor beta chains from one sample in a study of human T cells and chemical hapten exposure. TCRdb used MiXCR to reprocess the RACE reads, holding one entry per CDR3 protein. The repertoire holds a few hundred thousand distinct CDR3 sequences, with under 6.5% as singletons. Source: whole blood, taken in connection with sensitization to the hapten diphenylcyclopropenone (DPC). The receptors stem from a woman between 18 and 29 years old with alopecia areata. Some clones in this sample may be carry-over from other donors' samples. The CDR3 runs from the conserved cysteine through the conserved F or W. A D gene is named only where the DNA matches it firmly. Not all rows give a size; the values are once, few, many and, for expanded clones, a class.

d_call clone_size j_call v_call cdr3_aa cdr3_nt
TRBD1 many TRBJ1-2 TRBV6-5 CASSVAGTAYGYTF TGTGCCAGCAGTGTAGCCGGGACAGCCTATGGCTACACCTTC
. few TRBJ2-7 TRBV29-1 CSVYVQGTEQYF TGCAGCGTTTATGTCCAGGGGACCGAGCAGTACTTC
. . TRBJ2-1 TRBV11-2 CASSPTDRSLEDEQFF TGTGCCAGCAGCCCTACAGACCGCTCCCTAGAAGATGAGCAGTTCTTC
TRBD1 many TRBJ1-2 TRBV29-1 CSAVKAGTGEF TGCAGCGCCGTGAAAGCCGGGACAGGAGAATTC
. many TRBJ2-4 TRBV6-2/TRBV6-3 CASSYSTSWSIQYF TGTGCCAGCAGTTATTCGACTTCGTGGTCCATTCAGTACTTC
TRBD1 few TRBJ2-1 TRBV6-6 CASSTRQGATYNEQFF TGTGCCAGCAGTACGAGACAGGGCGCAACCTACAATGAGCAGTTCTTC
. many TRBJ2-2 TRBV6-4 CASSDTRERGDTGELFF TGTGCCAGCAGTGACACGCGGGAGAGGGGGGACACCGGGGAGCTGTTTTTT
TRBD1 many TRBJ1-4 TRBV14 CASSPYRGRNEKLFF TGTGCCAGCAGTCCCTACAGGGGAAGAAATGAAAAACTGTTTTTT
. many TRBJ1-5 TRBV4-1 CASSQDLAEAYSNQPQHF TGCGCCAGCAGCCAAGATCTGGCGGAGGCATATAGCAATCAGCCCCAGCATTTT
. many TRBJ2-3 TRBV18 CASSPGGSSTDTQYF TGTGCCAGCAGCCCAGGGGGGTCTAGCACAGATACGCAGTATTTT
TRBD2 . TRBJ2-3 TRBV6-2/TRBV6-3 CASSYGLAGSTDTQYF TGTGCCAGCAGTTACGGGCTAGCGGGGTCCACAGATACGCAGTATTTT
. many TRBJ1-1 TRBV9 CASSLGEKGLTEAFF TGTGCCAGCAGCCTAGGGGAGAAGGGATTGACTGAAGCTTTCTTT
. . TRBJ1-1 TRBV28 CATSGTMNTEAFF TGTGCCACCTCGGGGACGATGAACACTGAAGCTTTCTTT
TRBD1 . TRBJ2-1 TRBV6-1 CASSTGTGDYNEQFF TGTGCCAGCAGCACCGGGACAGGGGATTACAATGAGCAGTTCTTC
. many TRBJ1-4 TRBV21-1 CASSENTGGKSAGTNEKLFF TGTGCCAGCAGCGAGAATACTGGCGGGAAATCGGCCGGAACTAATGAAAAACTGTTTTTT
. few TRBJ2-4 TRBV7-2 CASSSREAKNIQYF TGTGCCAGCAGCTCTAGGGAGGCCAAAAACATTCAGTACTTC
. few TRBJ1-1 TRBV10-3 CAISEFQGGSEAFF TGTGCCATCAGTGAGTTCCAGGGAGGGTCTGAAGCTTTCTTT
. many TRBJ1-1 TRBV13 CASSPSISGGTEAFF TGTGCCAGCAGCCCCTCCATATCAGGAGGCACTGAAGCTTTCTTT
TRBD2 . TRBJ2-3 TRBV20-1 CSARDATSGGTDMQYF TGCAGTGCTAGAGATGCGACTAGCGGAGGCACAGATATGCAGTATTTT
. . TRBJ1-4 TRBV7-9 CASRRGHEKLFF TGTGCCAGCAGGAGGGGACATGAAAAACTGTTTTTT
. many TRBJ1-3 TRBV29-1 CSVAGNPSGNTIYF TGCAGCGTCGCAGGGAACCCGTCTGGAAACACCATATATTTT
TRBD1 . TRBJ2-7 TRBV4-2 CASSQVIQGGSEQYF TGTGCCAGCAGCCAAGTAATACAGGGGGGTAGCGAGCAGTACTTC
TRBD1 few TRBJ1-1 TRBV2 CASRQTGEAFF TGTGCCAGCAGGCAGACAGGGGAAGCTTTCTTT
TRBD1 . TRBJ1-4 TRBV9 CASNSGTGDEKLFF TGTGCCAGCAACTCCGGGACAGGGGATGAAAAACTGTTTTTT
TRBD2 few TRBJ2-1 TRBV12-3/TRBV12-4 CASSRASGVNEQFF TGTGCCAGCAGTAGGGCTAGCGGGGTCAATGAGCAGTTCTTC
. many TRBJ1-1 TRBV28 CASSTPPMTNTEAFF TGTGCCAGCAGTACCCCCCCTATGACCAACACTGAAGCTTTCTTT
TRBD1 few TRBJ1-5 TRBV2 CASRVDRNSNQPQHF TGTGCCAGCAGGGTGGACAGGAATAGCAATCAGCCCCAGCATTTT
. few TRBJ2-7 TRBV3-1 CASSQAALLSYEQYF TGTGCCAGCAGCCAAGCGGCTCTCCTCTCCTACGAGCAGTACTTC
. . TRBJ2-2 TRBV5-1 CASSSVGGQNTGELFF TGCGCCAGCAGCTCCGTAGGGGGACAGAACACCGGGGAGCTGTTTTTT